This TCR beta chain was captured in a study of human T cells and chemical hapten exposure. Study-level background: DPC at 2% was the sensitizing agent, placed on about 2 cm by about 2 cm of upper inner arm skin. Per-sample TCR yields varied mainly from small pooled library volume differences. The study's findings and limits: Expanded TCRs formed significantly more large CDR3 similarity clusters than controls. Counts of TCRs above 1 in 1000 frequency stayed unchanged with DPC sensitization.

As to time point: patch test 3, about 24 weeks after DPC sensitization. Specified treatment: therapeutic diphenylcyclopropenone sensitization with weekly scalp DPC. TCRdb reprocessed the RACE reads via MiXCR and lists one record per CDR3 protein. Altogether about 90,000 distinct CDR3 sequences are present, roughly 10% being singletons, with the ten largest covering 0.8% to 1.2%. This clonotype was picked up many times. Its target is unknown. J gave up 1 base and V 5 bases, and 8 bases lay outside the gene matches. Germline V gene lookup returns CDR1 MNHEY and CDR2 SMNVEV (reference sequence). The CDR3 is made up of 17 amino acids.

The chain carries TRBV27 and TRBJ2-2; 9 bases are shared with TRBD1. This TCR was sampled from a woman in her twenties or thirties with alopecia areata. Some clones in this sample may be carry-over from other donors' samples. The input for sequencing was whole blood, taken in connection with sensitization to the hapten diphenylcyclopropenone (DPC). The CDR3 DNA is TGTGCCAGCAGTCCCGGGACAGGGAGAATGAACACCGGGGAGCTGTTTTTT. Amino acids: CASSPGTGRMNTGELFF.